This section outlines one T cell receptor beta chain sequence together with its context. This sample is part of a study of blood T cell repertoires in COVID-19. About the study: The study drew acute and convalescent COVID-19 samples from the United States, Italy and Spain. Nucleic acid was either cDNA or gDNA, and it came from T cells, B-cell-depleted T cells, or PBMCs.

The protocol was immunoSEQ multiplex PCR, while the TCRdb copy is restricted to in-frame clones and leaves out a portion. This sample has hundreds of thousands of clones, with roughly 85% found just once. The sample comprised PBMCs or T cells enriched from blood (not recorded which). The clonotype was recovered from a woman in her forties or fifties with acute COVID-19.

The DNA of the CDR3 is TGTGCCAGCACCTCACTGGGCGGGGGGCATCAAGAGACCCAGTACTTC. Translating gives CASTSLGGGHQETQYF. The chain has TRBV5-5 and TRBJ2-5; TRBD2 matches 8 bases. The CDR3 covers 16 residues. J gave up 2 bases and V 6 bases, and 12 bases lay outside the gene matches. Per germline, CDR1 SGHKS and CDR2 YYEKEE (reference sequence).